This T cell receptor beta chain was found in a study of shared clonotypes between healthy human individuals. Regarding the study as a whole: Sequencing depth was a factor that was expected to affect clonotype sharing among donors.

Trimming cost V 4 bases and J 4 bases, with 10 bases left between them. CDR3 length: 13 residues. Germline values: CDR1 SEHNR, CDR2 FQNEAQ (reference sequence). TCRdb's table, derived via immunoSEQ multiplex PCR, lists solely in-frame clones and lacks some. The sample lists about 2.4 million clones; approximately 94% were seen once. This clone was seen only a few times. Its antigen is still unknown. The source material was naive CD4+ T cells sorted from blood. This sample's subset: CD45RA+ positively selected. The chain joins TRBV7-9 to TRBJ1-2; D is unclear. This clonotype was obtained from a man younger than 35 in good health. The CDR3 DNA reads as TGTGCCAGCAGCTCGAGAGAAACCTATGGCTACACCTTC. Encoded protein: CASSSRETYGYTF.